These 13 T cell receptor beta chains share one sample of origin, sequenced in a study of a mutant IDH1 vaccine in newly diagnosed glioma. No antigen has been identified for these receptors. Time point: week 47, end of study. Doses comprised 300 ug of mutant IDH1 20-mer peptide each, plus topical imiquimod. Clones were sequenced by immunoSEQ multiplex PCR, and TCRdb holds only the in-frame ones, with some missing. The sample carries about 23,000 clones, 80% to 85% recorded once. Sequenced material: PBMCs, taken from a glioma patient whose treatment included an IDH1 peptide vaccine. All receptors derive from a man between 35 and 55 years old with glioma.

This clone was found once. The chain recombines TRBV5-1 with TRBJ2-1; 12 bases line up with TRBD2. CDR1 SGHRS and CDR2 YFSETQ come from the germline V gene. This CDR3 region has 17 residues. After removal of 4 bases from V and 6 bases from J, the junction contained 11 bases not matched to a gene. CDR3 coding DNA: TGCGCCAGCAGCCCGACTAGCGGGAGATCGTTCGGCAATGAGCAGTTCTTC. This codes for CASSPTSGRSFGNEQFF.

The CDR3 is CASSQRDRPEQYF. CDR3 coding DNA: TGCGCCAGCAGCCAGCGAGACAGGCCGGAGCAGTACTTC. The genes are TRBV5-1 and TRBJ2-7, with a tentative D call TRBD1 (6 bases). Trimming took off 4 bases at V and 7 bases at J, with 15 bases between the two ends. This CDR3 has 13 residues. CDR1 SGHRS and CDR2 YFSETQ come from the germline V gene.

V usage is TRBV27 and J usage is TRBJ2-2, with 8 bases identical to TRBD2. The CDR3 runs to 19 residues. Germline CDR1 and CDR2: MNHEY and SMNVEV (reference sequence). With V trimmed by 3 bases and J by 7 bases, 19 bases remained unmatched. The CDR3 loop reads CASSLLREGRGLDVGELFF. CDR3 nucleotides: TGTGCCAGCAGTTTGCTTCGGGAGGGCCGAGGATTGGATGTCGGGGAGCTGTTTTTT.

The gene calls are TRBV7-2 and TRBJ1-1; 8 nucleotides match TRBD1. The CDR3 totals 15 residues. V lost 5 bases and J lost 3; bases outside the gene matches: 8. Germline V gene sequence: CDR1 SGHTA, CDR2 FQGNSA. CDR3 loop: CASSLADRVDTEAFF. As DNA, the CDR3 is TGTGCCAGCAGCCTTGCGGACAGGGTCGACACTGAAGCTTTCTTT.

CDR3 DNA sequence: TGTGCCAGCAGCCTGAGAGGGGGGGCCTACGAGCAGTACTTC. It encodes CASSLRGGAYEQYF. This chain connects TRBV5-4 to TRBJ2-7, with D tentatively TRBD2 (7 bases). The germline CDR1 and CDR2 sequences are SGHNT and YYREEE (reference sequence). Trimming took off 4 bases at V and 2 bases at J, with 13 bases between the two ends. This CDR3 has 14 residues. Using reference TRBV5-4 and TRBJ2-7 for the parts outside the CDR3, the full variable domain is ETGVTQSPTHLIKTRGQQVTLRCSSQSGHNTVSWYQQALGQGPQFIFQYYREEENGRGNFPPRFSGLQFPNYSSELNVNALELDDSALYLCASSLRGGAYEQYFGPGTRLTVT.

This chain connects TRBV6-5 to TRBJ1-1; D possibly corresponds to TRBD1 (5 bases). This CDR3 contains 13 residues. Looked up from germline, CDR1 is MNHEY and CDR2 is SVGAGI. The ends were cut back, 6 bases at V and 6 bases at J, with 14 bases in the middle. The CDR3 DNA reads TGTGCCAGCAGACCGAGACGGGGACCTGAAGCTTTCTTT. It yields the protein CASRPRRGPEAFF.

The chain combines TRBV7-2 with TRBJ1-2; D gene ambiguous. Trimming removed 5 bases from V and 8 bases from J, with 12 bases in between. This CDR3 contains 12 residues. Germline lookup yields CDR1 SGHTA and CDR2 FQGNSA. The CDR3 loop is CASSDRAEGYTF. The CDR3 nucleotides are TGTGCCAGCAGCGACCGGGCGGAAGGCTACACCTTC.

This clone turned up a few times. The chain is built from TRBV28 and TRBJ1-5; D is ambiguous. Trimming stripped 1 base from V and 4 bases from J, with 5 bases between. The CDR3 is 13 residues long. CDR1 is MDHEN, CDR2 SYDVKM, per germline. The CDR3 DNA sequence: TGTGCCAGCAGTTTATTGGAGAATCAGCCCCAGCATTTT. It translates to CASSLLENQPQHF.

In DNA, the CDR3 is TGTGCCAGCAGTATCAACTATGGCTACACCTTC. Protein sequence: CASSINYGYTF. This chain joins TRBV28 and TRBJ1-2; unclear D gene. Between the trimmed V and J ends, which lost 5 bases and 2 bases, there was a span of 3 bases. This CDR3 has 11 residues. Per the germline V gene, CDR1 is MDHEN and CDR2 is SYDVKM.

The chain combines TRBV19 with TRBJ1-5; 9 nucleotides match TRBD1. Germline CDR1 is LNHDA and CDR2 is SQIVND (reference sequence). The CDR3 has 17 amino acids. The V segment lost 5 bases and the J segment 1 base; nucleotides outside the gene matches: 9. This CDR3 reads CASSATGGAWSNQPQHF. The CDR3 nucleotides read TGTGCCAGTAGTGCTACAGGGGGCGCGTGGAGCAATCAGCCCCAGCATTTT. Drawing the rest from reference TRBV19 and TRBJ1-5, the complete variable domain is DGGITQSPKYLFRKEGQNVTLSCEQNLNHDAMYWYRQDPGQGLRLIYYSQIVNDFQKGDIAEGYSVSREKKESFPLTVTSAQKNPTAFYLCASSATGGAWSNQPQHFGDGTRLSIL.

The chain carries TRBV4-2 and TRBJ1-2; TRBD1 matches 9 bases. The CDR3 extends over 15 amino acids. V shed 3 bases and J 2 bases; nucleotides not matched to a gene: 4. Germline V gene lookup returns CDR1 LGHNA and CDR2 YNFKEQ. The CDR3: CASSHSGTGNYGYTF. The CDR3 DNA reads TGTGCCAGCAGCCACTCCGGGACAGGGAACTATGGCTACACCTTC.

The V gene is TRBV27, the J gene TRBJ2-5; TRBD1 matches at 8 bases. The CDR3 spans 15 residues. Trimming removed 5 bases from V and 7 bases from J; junction bases left unmatched: 12. Germline values: CDR1 MNHEY, CDR2 SMNVEV (reference sequence). CDR3 in DNA: TGTGCCAGCAGTCAGCCCGGACAGGGCCGGGGGACCCAGTACTTC. Amino acids: CASSQPGQGRGTQYF.

The V gene is TRBV7-3, the J gene TRBJ1-1, with TRBD1 identical over 12 bases. Per germline, CDR1 SGHTA and CDR2 FQGTGA. V dropped 5 bases and J dropped 1; count of bases not matched to a gene: 14. The CDR3 has 19 residues. Here the CDR3 reads CASSRGPPGQGASNTEAFF. DNA of the CDR3: TGTGCCAGCAGCAGGGGTCCCCCGGGACAGGGGGCCTCGAACACTGAAGCTTTCTTT.